This T cell receptor (beta chain) was documented in a study of blood T cells in healthy people across ages. Study-level results: With donor CMV status unknown, expanded clonotype changes were possibly confounded. A roughly linear fall in TCR beta diversity per million T cells was seen with increasing age.

For the second PCR, which ran for about 7 to 11 cycles, a sample-barcoded 5' primer and a J-beta primer mix were used. One entry per CDR3 protein, called by TCRdb with MiXCR from the 5' RACE reads. The table lists fewer than 2,000,000 distinct CDR3 sequences, 30% to 35% of them singletons. This CDR3 has 15 amino acids. The ends were cut back, 4 bases at V and 0 bases at J, with 9 bases in the middle. CDR1 is MNHNS and CDR2 is SASEGT in the germline V gene. This clonotype was counted a few times. Its antigen is not identified. This TCR was recovered from a woman aged 25 to 39 in good health. This chain links TRBV6-1 with TRBJ1-4, with D perhaps TRBD1 (5 bases). The sequenced sample was blood. DNA for the CDR3: TGTGCCAGCAGTGCTACAGGATCAACTAATGAAAAACTGTTTTTT. This sequence encodes CASSATGSTNEKLFF.